Listed below are T cell receptor beta chains from one sample, sequenced in a study of T cells after yellow fever vaccination. TCRdb re-analysed the 5' RACE reads in MiXCR, keeping a single row per CDR3 protein. Of about 160,000 distinct CDR3 sequences listed, around 7% are singletons. The material sequenced was CD4+ T cells sorted from PBMCs, taken about 5 days after the first yellow fever vaccination. The receptors come from a man in his late teens or twenties who received the YFV17D yellow fever vaccine. Each CDR3 is given without its conserved first and last residue. Where a row states a size, it is once, few, many or the class of an expanded clone; other rows omit it.

>11|TRBJ2-1|many|TRBV7-2
ASSRGTTNEQF
>14|TRBJ1-1|few|TRBV9
ASSVAGQGDRTEAF
>9|TRBJ2-3|many|TRBV6-2/TRBV6-3
ASSYHDTQY
>11|TRBJ1-2|few|TRBV4-3
ASSQDGLYGYT
>13|TRBJ1-6|.|TRBV19
ASMSSDRYNSPLH
>15|TRBJ2-7|few|TRBV7-9
ASSLASGTGTSSEQY
>11|TRBJ1-1|many|TRBV5-4
ASSLVKDTEAF
>12|TRBJ2-4|many|TRBV28
ASSRGQLENIQY
>11|TRBJ1-2|many|TRBV5-1
ASSPDSSYGYT
>13|TRBJ1-2|many|TRBV6-5
ASSYSWTGTYGYT
>11|TRBJ2-2|many|TRBV5-1
ASREGSYGELF
>16|TRBJ2-1|.|TRBV7-3
ASSLTPRAGGFRLGIQ
>13|TRBJ2-5|many|TRBV6-5
ASSSLAGAQETQY
>13|TRBJ2-7|few|TRBV7-9
ASSLWRQDLYEQY
>15|TRBJ1-3|.|TRBV6-5
ASSNLISGNSGNTIY
>13|TRBJ2-5|few|TRBV18
ASSPRPGAQETQY